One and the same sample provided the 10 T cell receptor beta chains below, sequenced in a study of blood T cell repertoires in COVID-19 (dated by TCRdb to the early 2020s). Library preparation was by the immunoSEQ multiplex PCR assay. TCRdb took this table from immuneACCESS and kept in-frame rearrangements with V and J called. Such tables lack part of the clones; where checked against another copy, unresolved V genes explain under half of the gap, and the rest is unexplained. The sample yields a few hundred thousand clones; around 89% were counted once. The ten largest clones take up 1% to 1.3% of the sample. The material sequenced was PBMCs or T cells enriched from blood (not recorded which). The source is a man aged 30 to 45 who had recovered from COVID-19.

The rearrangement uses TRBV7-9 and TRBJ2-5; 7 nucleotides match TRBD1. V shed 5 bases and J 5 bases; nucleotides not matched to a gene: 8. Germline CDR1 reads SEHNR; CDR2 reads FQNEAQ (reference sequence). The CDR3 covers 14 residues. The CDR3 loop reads CASSPTGMGETQYF. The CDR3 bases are TGTGCCAGCAGCCCGACAGGGATGGGGGAGACCCAGTACTTC.

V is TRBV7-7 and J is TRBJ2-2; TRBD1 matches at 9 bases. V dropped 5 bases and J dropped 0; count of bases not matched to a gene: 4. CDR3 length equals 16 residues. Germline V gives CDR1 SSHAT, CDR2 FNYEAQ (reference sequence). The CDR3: CASSQRTGANTGELFF. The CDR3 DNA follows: TGTGCCAGCAGCCAACGGACAGGGGCGAACACCGGGGAGCTGTTTTTT.

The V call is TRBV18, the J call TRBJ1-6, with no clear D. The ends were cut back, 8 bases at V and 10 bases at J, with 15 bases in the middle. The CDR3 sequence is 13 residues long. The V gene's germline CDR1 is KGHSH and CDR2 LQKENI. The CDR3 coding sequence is TGTGCCAGCCACCGGGAGGCCGGATCACCCCTCCACTTT. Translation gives CASHREAGSPLHF.

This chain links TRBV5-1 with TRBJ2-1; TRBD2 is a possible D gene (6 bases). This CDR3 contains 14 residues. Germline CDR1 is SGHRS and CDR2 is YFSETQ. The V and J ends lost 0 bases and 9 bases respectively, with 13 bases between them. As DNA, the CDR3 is TGCGCCAGCAGCTTGGCGGGAGATGCATTTGAGCAGTTCTTC. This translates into CASSLAGDAFEQFF.

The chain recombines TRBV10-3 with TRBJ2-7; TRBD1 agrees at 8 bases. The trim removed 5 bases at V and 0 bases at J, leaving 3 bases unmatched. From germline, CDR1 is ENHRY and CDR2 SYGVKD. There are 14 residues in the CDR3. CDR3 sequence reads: CAISRDRPSYEQYF. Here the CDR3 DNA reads TGTGCCATCAGTCGGGACAGGCCCTCCTACGAGCAGTACTTC.

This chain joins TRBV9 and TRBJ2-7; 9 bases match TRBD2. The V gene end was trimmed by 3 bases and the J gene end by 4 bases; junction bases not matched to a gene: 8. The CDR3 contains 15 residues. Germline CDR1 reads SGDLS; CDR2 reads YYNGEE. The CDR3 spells CASSATSGSIYEQYF. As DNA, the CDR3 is TGTGCCAGCAGCGCTACTAGCGGGTCCATTTACGAGCAGTACTTC.

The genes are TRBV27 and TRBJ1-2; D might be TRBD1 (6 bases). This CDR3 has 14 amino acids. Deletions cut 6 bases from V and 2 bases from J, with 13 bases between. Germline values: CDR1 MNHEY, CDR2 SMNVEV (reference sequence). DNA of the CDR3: TGTGCCAGCAGCTCGTTAAGGGGGAACTATGGCTACACCTTC. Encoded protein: CASSSLRGNYGYTF.

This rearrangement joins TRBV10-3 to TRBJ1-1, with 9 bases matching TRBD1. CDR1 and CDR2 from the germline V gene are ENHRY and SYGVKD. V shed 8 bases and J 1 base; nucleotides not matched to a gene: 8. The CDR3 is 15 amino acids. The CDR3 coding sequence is TGTGCCATCGCAGGACAGGGGTGGGCGAACACTGAAGCTTTCTTT. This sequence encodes CAIAGQGWANTEAFF.

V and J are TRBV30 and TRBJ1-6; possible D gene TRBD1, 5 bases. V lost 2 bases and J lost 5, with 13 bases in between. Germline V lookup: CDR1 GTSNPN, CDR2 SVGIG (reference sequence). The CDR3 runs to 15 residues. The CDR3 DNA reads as TGTGCCTGGAGTCCCGGGACTGTGGATAATTCACCCCTCCACTTT. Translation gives CAWSPGTVDNSPLHF.

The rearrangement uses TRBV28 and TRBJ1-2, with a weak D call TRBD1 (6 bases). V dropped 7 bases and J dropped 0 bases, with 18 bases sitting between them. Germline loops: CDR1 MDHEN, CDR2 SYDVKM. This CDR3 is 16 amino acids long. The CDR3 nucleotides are TGTGCCAGCAAGAACGTGGACAGATCTACTAACTATGGCTACACCTTC. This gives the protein CASKNVDRSTNYGYTF.